This entry lists 21 T cell receptor beta chains sequenced from one sample in a study of T cell repertoires in cytomegalovirus infection. These TCRs' antigens remain unknown. TCRdb passed the reads through MiXCR, listing each CDR3 protein once. The table lists approximately 56,000 distinct CDR3 sequences, less than 20% of them singletons. The sequencing used CD8+ T cells from cultured PBMCs, collected from culture after CMV antigen stimulation. The receptor set was obtained from a human donor in good health (CMV status not recorded). Some clones in this sample may be carry-over from other donors' samples.

The chain recombines TRBV2 with TRBJ2-7; D is possibly TRBD2 (5 bases). This CDR3 has 13 residues. V was clipped by 6 bases and J by 0 bases, with 9 bases between them. CDR1 SNHLY and CDR2 FYNNEI come from the germline V gene. The CDR3 sequence: CASSPRDSYEQYF. CDR3 nucleotide sequence: TGTGCCAGCAGCCCGAGGGACTCCTACGAGCAGTACTTC.

This clonotype has only a few counts. This chain uses TRBV15 with TRBJ1-1; 9 bases are shared with TRBD1. V shed 3 bases, J shed 2 bases, and the junction held 4 bases outside the gene matches. Per the germline V gene, CDR1 is LNHNV and CDR2 is YYDKDF (reference sequence). This CDR3 has 15 amino acids. CDR3 in DNA: TGTGCCACCAGCAGCCCGGACAGGGGAAACACTGAAGCTTTCTTT. Amino acid sequence: CATSSPDRGNTEAFF.

The chain is built from TRBV7-9 and TRBJ2-1, with D perhaps TRBD1 or TRBD2 (5 bases each). Germline V gene lookup returns CDR1 SEHNR and CDR2 FQNEAQ (reference sequence). This CDR3 is built from 16 residues. Trimming took off 5 bases at V and 0 bases at J, with 14 bases between the two ends. The CDR3: CASSDRLLSSYNEQFF. CDR3 nucleotide sequence: TGTGCCAGCAGCGACAGACTACTGAGCTCCTACAATGAGCAGTTCTTC.

This clonotype has just a few counts. The CDR3, as DNA: TGTGCCAGCAGTGGGGGGTTCAACAGGGAATTCGCTGGGGCCAACGTCCTGACTTTC. Translation gives CASSGGFNREFAGANVLTF. This chain connects TRBV6-1 to TRBJ2-6; TRBD1 might be the D (6 bases). The CDR3 contains 19 residues. The germline V gene encodes CDR1 MNHNS and CDR2 SASEGT. Trimming removed 4 bases at V and 2 bases at J, with 21 bases between.

The J gene is TRBJ1-2, the V gene TRBV5-6; 7 positions agree with TRBD1. Germline trimming cut 7 bases from V and 6 bases from J; bases unmatched to any gene: 9. Germline lookup yields CDR1 SGHDT and CDR2 YYEEEE. This CDR3 has 13 residues. CDR3 loop: CASGRGRFHGYTF. The CDR3 nucleotides read TGTGCCAGCGGAAGGGGGCGATTTCATGGCTACACCTTC.

This clonotype occurred a few times. The chain links TRBV4-3 to TRBJ2-1, with 10 bases identical to TRBD1. There are 14 residues in the CDR3. Trimming removed 4 bases from V and 8 bases from J; junction bases left unmatched: 5. Germline V gives CDR1 LGHNA, CDR2 YSLEER. The CDR3 sequence is CASSRDRGLYEQFF. The CDR3 DNA reads as TGCGCCAGCAGCCGGGACAGGGGATTATATGAGCAGTTCTTC.

This clonotype has a handful of counts. The chain couples TRBV27 to TRBJ2-2, with 7 nucleotides matching TRBD1. The V gene's germline CDR1 is MNHEY and CDR2 SMNVEV (reference sequence). J gave up 1 base and V 4 bases, and 3 bases lay outside the gene matches. The CDR3 length is 15 residues. CDR3 region: CASSSRDRNTGELFF. CDR3 sequence (DNA): TGTGCCAGCAGTTCACGGGACAGGAACACCGGGGAGCTGTTTTTT.

This sequence joins TRBV11-1 and TRBJ2-3; 11 bases are a match to TRBD2. This CDR3 has 16 residues. Germline V gene data show CDR1 as SGHAT and CDR2 as FQDESV (reference sequence). The J segment lost 2 bases and the V segment lost 4 bases, leaving 5 bases of the junction unmatched. The CDR3 coding sequence is TGTGCCAGCAGCTCAGGACTAGCGGGCGACACAGATACGCAGTATTTT. It encodes CASSSGLAGDTDTQYF.

This clonotype was observed a few times. This chain uses TRBV11-2 with TRBJ2-5; D possibly matches TRBD1 or TRBD2 (6 bases each). V was cut by 1 base and J by 4 bases, with 10 bases left in between. CDR1 is SGHAT and CDR2 is FQNNGV in the germline V gene. This CDR3 has 14 amino acids. CDR3: CASSLVGGLETQYF. DNA for the CDR3: TGTGCCAGCAGCTTAGTCGGGGGCTTAGAGACCCAGTACTTC. Based on the CDR3 plus reference TRBV11-2 and TRBJ2-5, the full variable domain is EAGVAQSPRYKIIEKRQSVAFWCNPISGHATLYWYQQILGQGPKLLIQFQNNGVVDDSQLPKDRFSAERLKGVDSTLKIQPAKLEDSAVYLCASSLVGGLETQYFGPGTRLLVL.

The chain is built from TRBV7-2 and TRBJ1-4; maybe TRBD1 (5 bases). CDR3 size: 15 residues. CDR1 and CDR2 (germline): SGHTA, FQGNSA. Deletions cut 1 base from V and 3 bases from J, with 9 bases between. CDR3 loop: CASSLGGAANEKLFF. CDR3 DNA sequence: TGTGCCAGCAGCTTAGGAGGGGCAGCTAATGAAAAACTGTTTTTT.

This clonotype has a handful of counts. For the CDR3, the DNA is TGTGCCAGCAGCTCTCTAAGCGGGTTCTTC. The encoded protein is CASSSLSGFF. The V gene is TRBV7-9, the J gene TRBJ2-1; the D gene is possibly TRBD2 (5 bases). The V end was cut by 4 bases, the J end by 15 bases, with 10 bases between. The CDR3 is made up of 10 amino acids. The germline CDR1 and CDR2 sequences are SEHNR and FQNEAQ (reference sequence). The full variable domain, in which reference TRBV7-9 and TRBJ2-1 provide the parts outside the CDR3, is DTGVSQNPRHKITKRGQNVTFRCDPISEHNRLYWYRQTLGQGPEFLTYFQNEAQLEKSRLLSDRFSAERPKGSFSTLEIQRTEQGDSAMYLCASSSLSGFFGPGTRLTVL.

This clonotype was detected many times. The gene calls are TRBV7-2 and TRBJ1-2, with 8 positions matching TRBD1. Germline V gene lookup returns CDR1 SGHTA and CDR2 FQGNSA. This CDR3 has 16 amino acids. V lost 4 bases and J lost 3; bases outside the gene matches: 10. The CDR3: CASSSGQGSIYYGYTF. DNA for the CDR3: TGTGCCAGCAGCTCCGGACAGGGATCGATCTACTATGGCTACACCTTC.

The chain uses TRBV27 and TRBJ2-7; 10 nucleotides match TRBD1. The CDR3 contains 13 residues. V was clipped by 7 bases and J by 4 bases; unmatched bases: 4. Looked up from germline, CDR1 is MNHEY and CDR2 is SMNVEV (reference sequence). CDR3 sequence (DNA): TGTGCCAGCACCGGACAGGGGGGATACGAGCAGTACTTC. Amino acids: CASTGQGGYEQYF.

The table lists this clonotype with a few counts. The chain is built from TRBV7-9 and TRBJ1-5; TRBD1 matches 7 bases. Losses at the gene ends were 6 bases for V and 3 bases for J; bases not matched to a gene: 5. CDR1 is SEHNR and CDR2 is FQNEAQ in the germline V gene (reference sequence). There are 14 residues in the CDR3. The CDR3 coding sequence is TGTGCCAGCAGTCTACAGGGGAACAATCAGCCCCAGCATTTT. Translated, it gives CASSLQGNNQPQHF.

The J gene is TRBJ2-3, the V gene TRBV7-3; no reliable D call. CDR1 SGHTA and CDR2 FQGTGA come from the germline V gene. V shed 2 bases and J shed 0 bases, with 9 bases lying between them. The CDR3 length is 15 residues. CDR3 loop: CASSLGIGSTDTQYF. The CDR3 DNA is TGTGCCAGCAGCTTAGGGATAGGGAGCACAGATACGCAGTATTTT.

This chain connects TRBV7-2 to TRBJ2-5, with 14 bases matching TRBD2. J gave up 2 bases and V 5 bases, and 4 bases lay outside the gene matches. This CDR3 spans 16 amino acids. The germline V gene has CDR1 SGHTA and CDR2 FQGNSA. The CDR3 sequence: CASSHRLAGGQETQYF. The CDR3 DNA sequence: TGTGCCAGCAGCCATCGACTAGCGGGGGGGCAAGAGACCCAGTACTTC.

This clonotype was observed a few times. The chain uses TRBV7-2 and TRBJ2-3; TRBD2 matches 10 bases. The CDR3 covers 15 residues. Looked up from germline, CDR1 is SGHTA and CDR2 is FQGNSA. V dropped 5 bases and J dropped 3; count of bases not matched to a gene: 5. Here the CDR3 DNA reads TGTGCCAGCAGCGAAGCGGGGGGGCCGACAGATACGCAGTATTTT. This gives the protein CASSEAGGPTDTQYF. The full variable domain, rest sourced from reference TRBV7-2 and TRBJ2-3, is GAGVSQSPSNKVTEKGKDVELRCDPISGHTALYWYRQSLGQGLEFLIYFQGNSAPDKSGLPSDRFSAERTGGSVSTLTIQRTQQEDSAVYLCASSEAGGPTDTQYFGPGTRLTVL.

There are a few counts of this clonotype. This chain links TRBV27 with TRBJ1-2; D may be TRBD1 (5 bases). This CDR3 has 15 amino acids. Germline loops: CDR1 MNHEY, CDR2 SMNVEV (reference sequence). Trimming pared 5 bases from V and 4 bases from J, leaving 17 bases between. CDR3 residues: CASSKGSSGGYGYTF. In DNA form, the CDR3 reads TGTGCCAGCAGTAAGGGGTCATCCGGGGGCTATGGCTACACCTTC.

This clonotype has just a few counts. The rearrangement links TRBV20-1 to TRBJ1-4; D is possibly TRBD1 (6 bases). Per the germline V gene, CDR1 is DFQATT and CDR2 is SNEGSKA (reference sequence). Trimming took 8 bases from V and 0 from J, leaving 13 bases between them. This CDR3 has 14 residues. As DNA, the CDR3 is TGCAGTACACAGGGACCTTCAACTAATGAAAAACTGTTTTTT. Protein: CSTQGPSTNEKLFF.

This clonotype occurred a few times. The chain joins TRBV7-9 to TRBJ2-5, with D possibly called TRBD1 or TRBD2 (5 bases each). V dropped 2 bases and J dropped 5 bases, with 18 bases sitting between them. The CDR3 is 16 residues long. CDR1 is SEHNR, CDR2 FQNEAQ, per germline (reference sequence). CDR3 region: CASSLYGTSPLETQYF. The CDR3 nucleotides read TGTGCCAGCAGCTTATACGGGACGAGTCCCCTGGAGACCCAGTACTTC.

The genes are TRBV29-1 and TRBJ2-1; no clear D. This CDR3 contains 13 residues. Deletions cut 3 bases from V and 0 bases from J, with 6 bases between. The germline V gene encodes CDR1 SQVTM and CDR2 ANQGSEA. DNA for the CDR3: TGCAGCGTTGAGGTGAGCTCCTACAATGAGCAGTTCTTC. The encoded protein is CSVEVSSYNEQFF.